The sequence of this T cell receptor beta chain was determined in a study of T cell responses to AZD1222 COVID-19 vaccine. Study-wide points: There were repertoire samples only from the period after the peak T cell response. The study identified only five to seven AZD1222 recipients as seropositive at baseline.

Germline lookup yields CDR1 MDHEN and CDR2 SYDVKM. This CDR3 region has 13 residues. V was shortened by 8 bases and J by 1 base, with 9 bases between the two germline ends. A word on this clone: Its antigen is undetermined.

Assay: immunoSEQ multiplex PCR; the TCRdb copy retains only in-frame clones and omits some. This sample has approximately 150,000 clones; about 90% occur once, and the top ten carry roughly 6.2%. Whether given at about 4 or about 12 weeks, second doses were pooled. The material was peripheral blood, obtained 28 days after the second AZD1222 dose. The chain employs TRBV28 and TRBJ1-3, with D possibly being TRBD1 (5 bases). The TCR comes from an adult who received the AZD1222 COVID-19 vaccine. The CDR3 loop is CASGGGSGNTIYF. CDR3 in DNA: TGTGCCAGCGGGGGAGGGTCTGGAAACACCATATATTTT.